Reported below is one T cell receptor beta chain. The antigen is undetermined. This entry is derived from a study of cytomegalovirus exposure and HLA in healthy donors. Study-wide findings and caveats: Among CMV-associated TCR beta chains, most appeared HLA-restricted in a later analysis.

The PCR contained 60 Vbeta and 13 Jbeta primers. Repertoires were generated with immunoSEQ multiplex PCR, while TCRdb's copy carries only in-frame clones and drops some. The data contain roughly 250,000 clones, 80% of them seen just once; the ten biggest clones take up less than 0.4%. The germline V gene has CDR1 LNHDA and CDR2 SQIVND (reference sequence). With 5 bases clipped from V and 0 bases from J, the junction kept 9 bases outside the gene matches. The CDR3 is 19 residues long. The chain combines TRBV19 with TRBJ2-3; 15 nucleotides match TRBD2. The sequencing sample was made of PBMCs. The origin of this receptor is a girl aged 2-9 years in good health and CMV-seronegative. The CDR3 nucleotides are TGTGCCAGTAGTGTATCCGGGACTAGCGGGGGGCCTAGCACAGATACGCAGTATTTT. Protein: CASSVSGTSGGPSTDTQYF.